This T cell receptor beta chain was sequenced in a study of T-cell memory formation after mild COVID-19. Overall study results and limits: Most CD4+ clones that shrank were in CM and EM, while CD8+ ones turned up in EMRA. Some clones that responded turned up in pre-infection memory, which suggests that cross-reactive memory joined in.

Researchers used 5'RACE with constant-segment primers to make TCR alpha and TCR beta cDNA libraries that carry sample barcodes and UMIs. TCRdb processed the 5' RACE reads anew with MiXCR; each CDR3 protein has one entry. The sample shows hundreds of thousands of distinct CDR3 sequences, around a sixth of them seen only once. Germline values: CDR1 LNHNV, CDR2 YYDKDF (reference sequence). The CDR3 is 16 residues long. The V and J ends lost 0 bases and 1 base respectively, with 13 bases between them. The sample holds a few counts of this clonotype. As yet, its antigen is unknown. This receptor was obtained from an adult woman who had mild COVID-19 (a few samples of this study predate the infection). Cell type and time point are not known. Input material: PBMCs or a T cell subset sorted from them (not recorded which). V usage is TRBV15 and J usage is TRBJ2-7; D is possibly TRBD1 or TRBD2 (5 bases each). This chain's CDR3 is CATSRDRGRKSYEQYF. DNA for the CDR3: TGTGCCACCAGCAGAGATCGGGGCAGGAAGTCCTACGAGCAGTACTTC. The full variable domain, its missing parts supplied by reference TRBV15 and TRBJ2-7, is DAMVIQNPRYQVTQFGKPVTLSCSQTLNHNVMYWYQQKSSQAPKLLFHYYDKDFNNEADTPDNFQSRRPNTSFCFLDIRSPGLGDTAMYLCATSRDRGRKSYEQYFGPGTRLTVT.